A single sample gave rise to the 13 T cell receptor beta chains below, sequenced in a study of blood T cell repertoires in COVID-19. Some clones are missing from TCRdb's copy, which holds only in-frame ones; the method was immunoSEQ multiplex PCR. This table has some 250,000 clones, approximately 88% appearing once. Sequencing was performed on peripheral blood. Receptors were obtained from a woman younger than 45 with acute or convalescent COVID-19.

The chain employs TRBV19 and TRBJ2-4, with TRBD2 matching 7 bases. Per the germline V gene, CDR1 is LNHDA and CDR2 is SQIVND (reference sequence). CDR3 length: 11 residues. V was pared by 8 bases and J by 13 bases, with 8 bases of the junction left unmatched. The CDR3 sequence is CASGKGGRQYF. The CDR3 region has the DNA TGTGCCAGTGGCAAGGGAGGGCGCCAGTACTTC.

The V call is TRBV6-5, the J call TRBJ1-1; weak D call: TRBD1 (5 bases). The CDR3 is made up of 15 amino acids. Germline V gene sequence: CDR1 MNHEY, CDR2 SVGAGI. V lost 4 bases, J lost 7 bases, and 19 bases lay in between. The CDR3 loop reads CASSSLQATVIEAFF. The DNA of the CDR3 is TGTGCCAGCAGTTCCCTCCAAGCGACAGTAATTGAAGCTTTCTTT.

The chain employs TRBV10-3 and TRBJ2-3; TRBD2 agrees at 13 bases. V trimming: 8 bases; J trimming: 6 bases; junction bases outside the gene matches: 8. The CDR3 consists of 15 residues. Germline values: CDR1 ENHRY, CDR2 SYGVKD. The CDR3 DNA reads TGTGCCATCTCCTACGGGACTAGCGGGACGGATACGCAGTATTTT. It codes for CAISYGTSGTDTQYF.

CDR3 in DNA: TGTGCCACAGAAGGACAGGGCGGAAATCAGCCCCAGCATTTT. It is translated as CATEGQGGNQPQHF. The chain combines TRBV28 with TRBJ1-5, with 8 bases that match TRBD1. This CDR3 has 14 amino acids. Germline trimming cut 10 bases from V and 4 bases from J; bases unmatched to any gene: 9. In germline, CDR1 is MDHEN, CDR2 SYDVKM.

This sequence joins TRBV9 and TRBJ2-3; D possibly corresponds to TRBD2 (6 bases). The V end lost 6 bases, the J end lost 2 bases, and 10 bases lay between the germline ends. The CDR3 sequence is 13 residues long. CDR1 is SGDLS, CDR2 YYNGEE, per germline. In nucleotides, the CDR3 is TGTGCCAGCACGGGAGCTACCACAGATACGCAGTATTTT. Amino acid sequence: CASTGATTDTQYF.

This chain uses TRBV6-2 or TRBV6-3 with TRBJ2-6; 7 bases fit TRBD2. The germline gives CDR1 MNHEY, CDR2 SVGEGT. The CDR3 is 19 residues long. After removal of 6 bases from V and 0 bases from J, the junction contained 14 bases not matched to a gene. DNA of the CDR3: TGTGCCAGCAGCCCCCTGACGGCGGGAGTCATCTCTGGGGCCAACGTCCTGACTTTC. Translating it yields CASSPLTAGVISGANVLTF.

The table lists this clone with a few counts. The chain uses TRBV6-5 and TRBJ1-2; possible D gene TRBD1, 6 bases. The CDR3 contains 13 residues. Trimming cost V 6 bases and J 0 bases, with 8 bases left between them. Germline CDR1 and CDR2: MNHEY and SVGAGI. The CDR3 region is CASRDRTNYGYTF. CDR3 bases: TGTGCCAGCAGGGACAGAACTAACTATGGCTACACCTTC.

The chain recombines TRBV9 with TRBJ2-1; maybe TRBD2 (5 bases). Between the trimmed V and J ends, which lost 0 bases and 7 bases, there was a span of 20 bases. CDR3 size: 17 residues. Germline V lookup: CDR1 SGDLS, CDR2 YYNGEE. The DNA for the CDR3 is TGTGCCAGCAGCGTAGATCTCGCGGGCCCAAGAGGAAATGAGCAGTTCTTC. Protein: CASSVDLAGPRGNEQFF.

V and J are TRBV15 and TRBJ1-1; maybe TRBD1 (6 bases). The V and J ends lost 3 bases and 1 base respectively, with 12 bases between them. There are 15 residues in the CDR3. Looked up from germline, CDR1 is LNHNV and CDR2 is YYDKDF (reference sequence). This chain's CDR3 is CATSRGQTENTEAFF. The CDR3 DNA is TGTGCCACCAGCAGGGGACAAACCGAGAACACTGAAGCTTTCTTT.

This clone was detected only a few times. This rearrangement joins TRBV27 to TRBJ2-7; 11 bases agree with TRBD1. There are 15 residues in the CDR3. V shed 5 bases, J shed 4 bases, and the junction held 7 bases outside the gene matches. Germline V CDR1 and CDR2: MNHEY, SMNVEV (reference sequence). CDR3 sequence reads: CASSPGRDRGYEQYF. The DNA of the CDR3 is TGTGCCAGCAGTCCTGGCCGGGACAGGGGGTACGAGCAGTACTTC.

This chain uses TRBV7-8 with TRBJ2-2; TRBD2 matches 9 bases. Germline values: CDR1 SGHVS, CDR2 FQNEAQ. With V trimmed by 3 bases and J by 1 base, 9 bases remained unmatched. This CDR3 is 18 amino acids long. The DNA of the CDR3 is TGTGCCAGCAGCTTCGGACTAGCGAATTCACGGAACACCGGGGAGCTGTTTTTT. It specifies CASSFGLANSRNTGELFF.

The J gene is TRBJ2-7, the V gene TRBV9, with 8 positions matching TRBD2. The CDR3 has 15 residues. Trimming removed 3 bases from V and 2 bases from J; junction bases left unmatched: 7. Per germline, CDR1 SGDLS and CDR2 YYNGEE. The CDR3 nucleotides are TGTGCCAGCAGCGCCCTTTTAGCGGGACCCTACGAGCAGTACTTC. Translated, it gives CASSALLAGPYEQYF.

This clone has only a few counts. The rearrangement uses TRBV7-2 and TRBJ2-1, with 8 bases identical to TRBD1. Germline V gene lookup returns CDR1 SGHTA and CDR2 FQGNSA. J lost 4 bases, V lost 2 bases, and 7 bases had no gene match. CDR3 length: 16 residues. CDR3 loop: CASSLSTGGWYNEQFF. DNA of the CDR3: TGTGCCAGCAGCTTAAGTACAGGGGGTTGGTACAATGAGCAGTTCTTC.